The source of this T cell receptor (beta chain) is a study of regulatory T cells in long-lasting Graves disease. Study outcomes and limitations: Persistent disease exhibited a predilection for TRBV28, TRBJ1-2 and TRBJ2-5. Whereas about 870 public clonotypes were shared by new patients, persistent patients shared more, at approximately 2,700.

This CDR3 has 13 residues. Germline V gene sequence: CDR1 SGHAT, CDR2 FQNNGV. Trimming removed 8 bases from V and 10 bases from J; junction bases left unmatched: 9. Described time point: newly diagnosed GD, antithyroid drugs for less than 3 months. Generation of the TCR library employed RNA extracted from PBMCs. Both iRepertoire HTBI primers and Arm-PCR of CDR3 regions were used to build the TCR beta libraries. From the multiplex PCR reads, TCRdb called clonotypes with MiXCR, one entry per CDR3 protein. The table records around 480,000 distinct CDR3 sequences, roughly a sixth of them present only once. Only a few counts were recorded for this clonotype. Antigen unknown. The same specimen was also included in a second study, on T cells in Graves' hyperthyroidism and ophthalmopathy. As that report states: In blood, most of the thyroid clonotypes expanded above 0.001 were also present. Model-based prediction identified ophthalmopathy a median roughly 6.1 months prior to its onset.

V and J are TRBV11-2 and TRBJ1-4; 8 bases are shared with TRBD1. This clonotype was obtained from a woman aged 40-60 years with Graves disease. Sequences were derived from peripheral blood mononuclear cells (PBMCs), sampled at new diagnosis, from a patient treated with antithyroid drugs. The chain's CDR3 is CASGQGALGKLFF. DNA of the CDR3: TGTGCCAGCGGGCAGGGGGCGCTCGGAAAACTGTTTTTT.